This T cell receptor (beta chain) stems from a study of brain T cells in children with intractable seizures. TCRdb's copy holds only in-frame clones and misses some; the assay was immunoSEQ multiplex PCR. The sample consists of under 400,000 clones, over 90% of them appearing once. The time point is: blood from clinic visit 5 months post-surgery; TSC patient then seizure free. The source was peripheral blood, collected about 5 months after surgery. The origin of this receptor is a boy under three years old with tuberous sclerosis and intractable seizures.

The DNA of the CDR3 is TGTGCCAGCTCACCCAAACTAGTAGACACCGGGGAGCTGTTTTTT. Translating gives CASSPKLVDTGELFF. This chain joins TRBV18 and TRBJ2-2; TRBD2 might be the D (5 bases). The CDR3 totals 15 residues. From germline, CDR1 is KGHSH and CDR2 LQKENI. Trimming took off 3 bases at V and 3 bases at J, with 11 bases between the two ends.